The clone carrying this T cell receptor beta chain has just a few counts. This CDR3 is 13 amino acids long. CDR1 and CDR2 from the germline V gene are SNHLY and FYNNEI. Between the trimmed V and J ends, which lost 0 bases and 5 bases, there was a span of 5 bases. The entry originates in a study of OX40 agonist ivuxolimab in advanced cancers. Across the study: Those enrolled were approximately 87% male, with a mean age of approximately 60 years and ages from about 20 to 90. Approximately 40% of patients had received prior checkpoint inhibitor therapy.

Assay used: immunoSEQ multiplex PCR; TCRdb lists only in-frame clones, some missing. The table has about 83,000 clones, about 88% seen once. Sequenced here: CD4+ or CD8+ T cells sorted from blood, sampled in a trial of the OX40 agonist ivuxolimab. The chain combines TRBV2 with TRBJ1-5; D is undetermined. The sequence derives from an adult with an advanced solid tumor such as melanoma, head and neck, liver or kidney cancer. As DNA, the CDR3 is TGTGCCAGCAGTGAAGCGCTTCATCAGCCCCAGCATTTT. Protein: CASSEALHQPQHF.